Sequencing of this TCR beta chain was carried out in a study of T cell repertoires in cytomegalovirus infection (dated by TCRdb to between 2018 and 2021). About the study as a whole: Because public TCR beta signatures pointed to carriage of CMV infection together with the matching HLA type, the HLA type of each donor mattered for the analysis. General conclusions and limits of the study: In both this cohort and an independent cohort of a few hundred donors, the cumulative frequency of public TCR beta family members distinguished carriers of CMV infection plus the relevant HLA type. The ex vivo response was dominated by HLA-C-restricted CMV-specific TCR beta clonotypes, which also provided the single most frequent clonotype in two of eight donors.

This clonotype was seen many times. No antigen is known for it. The sample holds no much larger clone one base away, and base qualities are not on file. Sequencing took place on an Illumina HiSeq 1500. TCRdb reran the public reads through fastp at Q25 and MiXCR, keeping productive beta chains. Rows matching on CDR3 protein sequence are summarized as one entry with the most common DNA and genes. The sample records a few hundred thousand distinct CDR3 sequences, roughly an eighth of which are singletons. The ten largest make up around 8.7% of the sample. Sequences were obtained from PBMCs. This TCR came from a human donor in good health (CMV status not recorded). Some clones in this sample may be carry-over from other donors' samples.

The CDR3 region has the sequence CASSQGASPPTDTQYF. The DNA is as follows: TGCGCCAGCAGCCAAGGGGCTAGCCCACCGACAGATACGCAGTATTTT. Recombination linked TRBV4-3 to TRBJ2-3, and perhaps TRBD2 as D gene, on 5 matching bases. The germline V gene encodes CDR1 LGHNA and CDR2 YSLEER. The trim is 1 base for V and 3 bases for J, with a gap of 14 bases between the germline ends. From the cysteine up to the phenylalanine, the CDR3 has a length of 16 residues. The CDR3 DNA has 48 bases and is translated from base 1.